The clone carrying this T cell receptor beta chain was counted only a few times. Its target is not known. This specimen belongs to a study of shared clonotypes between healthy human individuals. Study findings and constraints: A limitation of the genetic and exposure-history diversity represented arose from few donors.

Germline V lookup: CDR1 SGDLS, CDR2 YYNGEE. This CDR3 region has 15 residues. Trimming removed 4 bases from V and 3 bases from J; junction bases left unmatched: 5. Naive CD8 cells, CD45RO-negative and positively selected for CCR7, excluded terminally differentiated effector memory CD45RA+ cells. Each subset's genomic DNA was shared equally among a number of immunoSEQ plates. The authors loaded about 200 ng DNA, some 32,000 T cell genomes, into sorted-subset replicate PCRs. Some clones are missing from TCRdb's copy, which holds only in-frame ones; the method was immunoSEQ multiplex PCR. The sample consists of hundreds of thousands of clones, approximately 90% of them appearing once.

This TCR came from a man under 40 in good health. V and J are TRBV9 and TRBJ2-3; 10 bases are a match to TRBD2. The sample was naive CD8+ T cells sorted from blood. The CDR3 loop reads CASSLSGRTTDTQYF. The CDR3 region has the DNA TGTGCCAGCAGCCTTAGCGGGAGGACGACAGATACGCAGTATTTT.